What follows describes a single T cell receptor (beta chain). Antigen: not known. TCRdb's copy holds only in-frame clones and misses some; the assay was immunoSEQ multiplex PCR. Of about 110,000 clones in the sample, around nine tenths were seen once. This sample is drawn from a study of T cell responses to AZD1222 COVID-19 vaccine. V shed 8 bases and J shed 5 bases, with 18 bases lying between them. The CDR3 spans 14 residues. CDR1 and CDR2 (germline): SNHLY, FYNNEI. Study results and caveats: Repertoire samples came only from after the peak T cell response. A rise in Spike-specific TCR breadth and depth followed two AZD1222 doses.

The rearrangement links TRBV2 to TRBJ2-5; D might be TRBD1 or TRBD2, each matching 6 bases. The material sequenced was peripheral blood, taken on day 0 of AZD1222 vaccination. The sequence was obtained from an adult in good health. In DNA form, the CDR3 reads TGTGCCAGCTGGAGGGCAGGGGAAGGGGAGACCCAGTACTTC. This translates into CASWRAGEGETQYF. The variable domain in full, completed from reference TRBV2 and TRBJ2-5, reads EPEVTQTPSHQVTQMGQEVILRCVPISNHLYFYWYRQILGQKVEFLVSFYNNEISEKSEIFDDQFSVERPDGSNFTLKIRSTKLEDSAMYFCASWRAGEGETQYFGPGTRLLVL.